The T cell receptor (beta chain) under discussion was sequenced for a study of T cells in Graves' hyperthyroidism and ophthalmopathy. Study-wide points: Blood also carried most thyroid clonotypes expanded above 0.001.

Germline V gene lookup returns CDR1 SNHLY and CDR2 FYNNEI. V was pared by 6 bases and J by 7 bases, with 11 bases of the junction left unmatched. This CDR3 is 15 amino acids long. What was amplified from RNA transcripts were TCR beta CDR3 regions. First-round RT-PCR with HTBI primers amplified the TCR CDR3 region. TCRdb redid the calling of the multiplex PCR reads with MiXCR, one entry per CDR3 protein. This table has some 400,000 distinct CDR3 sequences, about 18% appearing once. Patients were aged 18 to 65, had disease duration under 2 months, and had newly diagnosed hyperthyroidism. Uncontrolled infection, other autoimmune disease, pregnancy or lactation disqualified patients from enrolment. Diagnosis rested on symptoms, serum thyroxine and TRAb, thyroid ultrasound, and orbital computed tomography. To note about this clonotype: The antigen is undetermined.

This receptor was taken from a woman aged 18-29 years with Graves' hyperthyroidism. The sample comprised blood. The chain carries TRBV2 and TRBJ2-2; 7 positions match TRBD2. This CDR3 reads CASSFGTTGSGELFF. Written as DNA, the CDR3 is TGTGCCAGCAGCTTCGGGACTACGGGGAGCGGGGAGCTGTTTTTT.